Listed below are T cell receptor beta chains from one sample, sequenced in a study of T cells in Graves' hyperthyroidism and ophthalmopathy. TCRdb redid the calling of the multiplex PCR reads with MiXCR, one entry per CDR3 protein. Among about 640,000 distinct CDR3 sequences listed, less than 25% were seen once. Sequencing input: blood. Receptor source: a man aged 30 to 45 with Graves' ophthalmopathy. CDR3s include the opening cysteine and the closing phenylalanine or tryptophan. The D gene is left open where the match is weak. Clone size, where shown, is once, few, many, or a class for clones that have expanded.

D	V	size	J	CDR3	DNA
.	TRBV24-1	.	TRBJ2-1	CATSDWTTDEQFF	TGTGCCACCAGTGATTGGACCACCGATGAGCAGTTCTTC
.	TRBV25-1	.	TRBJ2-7	CASSEQGKVGLSEQYF	TGTGCCAGCAGTGAACAAGGGAAAGTCGGGTTGAGCGAGCAGTACTTC
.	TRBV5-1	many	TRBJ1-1	CASSLDLPFEAFF	TGCGCCAGCAGCTTGGACCTTCCGTTTGAAGCTTTCTTT
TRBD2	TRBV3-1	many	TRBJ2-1	CASSQAPRLAGLTFSYNEQFF	TGTGCCAGCAGCCAAGCTCCGAGACTAGCGGGCCTAACCTTCTCCTACAATGAGCAGTTCTTC
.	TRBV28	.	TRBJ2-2	CASSLWAVANTGELFF	TGTGCCAGCAGTTTATGGGCAGTCGCGAACACCGGGGAGCTGTTTTTT
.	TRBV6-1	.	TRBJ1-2	CASRSGQGTGGYTF	TGTGCCAGCAGATCCGGGCAGGGCACAGGCGGCTACACCTTC
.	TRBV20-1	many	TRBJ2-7	CSARGQGIYEQYF	TGCAGTGCTAGAGGGCAGGGGATCTACGAGCAGTACTTC
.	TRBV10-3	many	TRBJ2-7	CAITRTETYEQYF	TGTGCCATCACCCGGACAGAAACCTACGAGCAGTACTTC
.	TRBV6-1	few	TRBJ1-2	CASSAPPGGSGYGYTF	TGTGCCAGCAGTGCCCCGCCGGGAGGCTCGGGCTATGGCTACACCTTC
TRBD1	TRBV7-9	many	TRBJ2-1	CASSLWTGGPNEQFF	TGTGCCAGCAGCTTATGGACAGGGGGGCCCAATGAGCAGTTCTTC
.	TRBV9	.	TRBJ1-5	CASSPGGRPNQPQHF	TGTGCCAGCAGCCCCGGGGGAAGGCCCAATCAGCCCCAGCATTTT